The following is a T cell receptor beta chain sequence with its context. This clonotype was seen at least ten times. Which antigen it targets is not known. Per-nucleotide qualities are absent, and no much larger clonotype sits a single base away. V is clipped by 7 bases and J by 2 bases, and the sequence between their germline boundaries is 9 bases long. Via the germline V gene, CDR1 is ENHRY and CDR2 SYGVKD. The CDR3 goes from the cysteine to the phenylalanine over 12 residues. The DNA shown is the 36-base CDR3, in frame from base 1. Stable hyperthyroidism was defined as no progression to ophthalmopathy within 18 months of follow-up. Patients with hyperthyroidism were aged 18 to 65 years, had been newly diagnosed, and had a disease duration of less than 2 months. Patients with other autoimmune diseases, uncontrolled infections, pregnancy or lactation were excluded. Diagnosis was based on clinical symptoms, serum thyroxine, TRAb, thyroid ultrasound and orbital computed tomography. PBMCs were isolated from approximately 10 ml of fresh peripheral blood by Ficoll-Paque density gradient centrifugation. Total RNA was extracted using Trizol reagent, and RNA quality was checked on an Agilent 2100 Bioanalyzer.

These data belong to a study of Graves' ophthalmopathy and Graves' hyperthyroidism (dated by TCRdb to 2017 to 2018). The study in broad terms: Peripheral blood was collected at initial diagnosis, before any treatment. TCR beta repertoire signatures were used to distinguish Graves' ophthalmopathy from Graves' hyperthyroidism and to predict progression to ophthalmopathy. In total, around 140 blood samples were TCR-sequenced: under 45 ophthalmopathy, around 75 hyperthyroidism and some 17 hyperthyroidism-to-ophthalmopathy patients. A discovery set of 100 patients (around 45 ophthalmopathy, 57 stable hyperthyroidism) was enrolled to explore V-J signatures distinguishing ophthalmopathy from hyperthyroidism. An independent validation cohort comprised about 20 hyperthyroidism patients and about 16 patients who later progressed from hyperthyroidism to ophthalmopathy. In more than five hyperthyroidism patients, T-cell repertoires of thyroid tissue and blood were compared. After sampling, hyperthyroidism patients received methimazole starting at 30 mg daily, and ophthalmopathy patients received high-dose intravenous methylprednisolone. The 80 to 100 discovery patients were randomly divided into training and test sets at a 7:3 ratio. Results the study describes overall, beyond this receptor: The 13-signature model separated ophthalmopathy from stable hyperthyroidism with over 85% sensitivity and approximately 83% specificity in cross-validation, and 80%/75% in the test set. No statistical method was used to set the sample size in advance, and the investigators knew which group each participant was assigned to. Among expanded thyroid clonotypes with frequency above 0.001, most also showed up in blood, which suggests that blood repertoires may reflect the thyroid immune response. In validation, the model predicted ophthalmopathy progression with about 71% sensitivity and roughly 72% specificity; eleven to twelve predicted patients were CT-confirmed with GO in a median of around 6 months.

For repertoire sequencing, TCR beta CDR3 regions were amplified from RNA transcripts. HTBI primers and the Qiagen OneStep RT-PCR kit were used in a first-round RT-PCR, which was followed by a second-round multiplex PCR, size selection and purification. Sequencing of the libraries was carried out on an Illumina HiSeq2000 in paired-end mode with 100 bp reads. Per the source publication's procedure: SOAPnuke was used for read processing, and reads with adapters, uncalled bases, a mean Phred below 15, or no exact constant-primer or identifier match were discarded. COPE v1.2.5 was used to merge high-quality paired reads. Clonotypes were defined as unique nucleotide sequences and were aligned to IMGT TRB V, D and J references using MiTCR v1.1. The analysis was limited to V-J combinations with a frequency above 0.0001, which together covered more than 99% of repertoires. For each V-J combination, a TCR clonal expansion and chaos score was defined as the ratio of F50 clonal expansion to chaos observed in the TCRdist matrix. Welch's t-statistics and random forest were used to reduce features to about a dozen V-J combinations, which were fed into a naive Bayes classifier. The similarity between thyroid and blood repertoires was quantified using the Morisita-Horn index. In TCRdb, the public reads were trimmed at Q25 with fastp and aligned with MiXCR, with productive beta chains retained. Each entry is one CDR3 protein sequence, shown with its most common DNA and genes. None of the V and J calls come from the authors' own analysis; TCRdb made them. The sample profile shows 400,000 to 500,000 distinct CDR3 sequences; more than 20% of them were found once. The top ten clonotypes cover roughly 3.2% of the sample.

The chain employs TRBV10-3 and TRBJ2-7, with TRBD1 tentatively as D gene (5 bases match). Input material: peripheral blood. This TCR was sampled from a woman aged 18-35 years with stable Graves' hyperthyroidism. Donor details come from another sample of the same person, matched by shared clones. The nucleotide sequence is TGTGCCATCAAACAGGACCCCTACGAGCAGTACTTC. This translates into CAIKQDPYEQYF.